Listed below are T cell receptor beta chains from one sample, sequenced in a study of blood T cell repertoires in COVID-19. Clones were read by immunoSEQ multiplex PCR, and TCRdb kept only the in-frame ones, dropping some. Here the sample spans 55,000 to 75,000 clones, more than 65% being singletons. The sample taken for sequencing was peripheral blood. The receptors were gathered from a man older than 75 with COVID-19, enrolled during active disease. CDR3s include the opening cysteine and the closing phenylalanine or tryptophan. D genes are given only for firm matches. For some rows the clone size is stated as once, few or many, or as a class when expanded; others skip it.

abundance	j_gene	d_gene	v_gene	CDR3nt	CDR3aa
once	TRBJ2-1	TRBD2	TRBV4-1	TGCGCCAGCAGCCAACTAGCGGGAGGGCTAACTGAGCAGTTCTTC	CASSQLAGGLTEQFF
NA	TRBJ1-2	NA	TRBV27	TGTGCCAGCAGTTCCACAGGGACCTATGGCTACACCTTC	CASSSTGTYGYTF
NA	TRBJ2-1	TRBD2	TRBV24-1	TGTGCCACCAGTGTACTAGCGGGAACTGGCCATGAGCAGTTCTTC	CATSVLAGTGHEQFF
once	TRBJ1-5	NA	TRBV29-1	TGCAGCGTTGAAGATATTTTGTGGGCAGGGAAATTTCAGCCCCAGCATTTT	CSVEDILWAGKFQPQHF
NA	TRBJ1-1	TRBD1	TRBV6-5	TGTGCCAGCCGACAGGGGGGCACTGAAGCTTTCTTT	CASRQGGTEAFF
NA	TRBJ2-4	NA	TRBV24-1	TGTGCCACCAGTGATTCACGACAGGGAGGAGGTAGTGGCATTCAGTACTTC	CATSDSRQGGGSGIQYF
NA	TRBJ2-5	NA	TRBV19	TGTGCCAGTAGTATAGCCCCACCTTGGGCGGAGACCCAGTACTTC	CASSIAPPWAETQYF
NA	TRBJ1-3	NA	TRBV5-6	TGTGCCAGCAGCTTTAAATCCTCATGGGGCCTCGGAAACACCATATATTTT	CASSFKSSWGLGNTIYF
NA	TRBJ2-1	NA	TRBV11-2	TGTGCCAGCAGCTTAGATCCTGCCCGACTAGGGTACCAGTTCTTC	CASSLDPARLGYQFF
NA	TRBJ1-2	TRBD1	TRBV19	TGTGCCAGTGGGGACAGGGGGAACTATGGCTACACCTTC	CASGDRGNYGYTF
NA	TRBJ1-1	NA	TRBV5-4	TGTGCCAGCAGAAGAATCGGAGCTGAAGCTTTCTTT	CASRRIGAEAFF
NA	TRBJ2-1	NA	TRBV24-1	TGTGCCACCAGTGATTCCGGGACTCTCTACAATGAGCAGTTCTTC	CATSDSGTLYNEQFF
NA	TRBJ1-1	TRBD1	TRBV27	TGTGCCAGCAGCACACGCGGACAGGGGGCGAACACTGAAGCTTTCTTT	CASSTRGQGANTEAFF
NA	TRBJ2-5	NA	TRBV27	TGTGCCAGCAGTCGATACAAGAGGGTAGTAGAGACCCAGTACTTC	CASSRYKRVVETQYF
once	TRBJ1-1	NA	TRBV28	TGTGCCAGCAGTTTCTTCGGGGGGAACACTGAAGCTTTCTTT	CASSFFGGNTEAFF
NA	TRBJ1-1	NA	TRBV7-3	TGTGCCAGCAGCCCATACCCGGGGGCTGAAGCTTTCTTT	CASSPYPGAEAFF
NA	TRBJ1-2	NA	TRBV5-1	TGCGCCAGCAGCTTGTTTTTGGGGGGTAGCGACTATGGCTACACCTTC	CASSLFLGGSDYGYTF
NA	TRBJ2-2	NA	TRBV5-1	TGCGCCAGCAGCAAGGGAACAGAGGGCACCGGGGAGCTGTTTTTT	CASSKGTEGTGELFF
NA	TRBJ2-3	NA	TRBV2	TGTGCCAGCTCCGACACCGAAAGCACAGATACGCAGTATTTT	CASSDTESTDTQYF
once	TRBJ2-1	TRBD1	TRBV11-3	TGTGCCAGCAGGGATGACAGGGGGAAGAATGAGCAGTTCTTC	CASRDDRGKNEQFF
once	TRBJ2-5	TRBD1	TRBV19	TGTGCCAGTAGTATTTCGAACAGGGGGAGAGGAGAGACCCAGTACTTC	CASSISNRGRGETQYF
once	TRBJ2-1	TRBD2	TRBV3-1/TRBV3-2	TGTGCCAGCAGCCGGCGGGAGGGAAATGAGCAGTTCTTC	CASSRREGNEQFF
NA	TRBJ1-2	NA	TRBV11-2	TGTGCCAGCAGCTTAGGGGAGAGCTATGGCTACACCTTC	CASSLGESYGYTF
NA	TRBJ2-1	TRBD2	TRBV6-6	TGTGCCAGCGACGTTGGGACTAGCGTGAATGAGCAGTTCTTC	CASDVGTSVNEQFF
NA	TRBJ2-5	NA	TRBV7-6	TGTGCCAGCAGCTTAAACCCCGCAGCGTCTGAGACCCAGTACTTC	CASSLNPAASETQYF
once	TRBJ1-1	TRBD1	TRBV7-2	TGTGCCAGCAGCTCGACCGGGACAGGAATGATGAACACTGAAGCTTTCTTT	CASSSTGTGMMNTEAFF
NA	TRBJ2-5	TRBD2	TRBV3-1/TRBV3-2	TGTGCCAGCAGCCGGACTAGCGGGAGGGCATCAAGAGAGACCCAGTACTTC	CASSRTSGRASRETQYF
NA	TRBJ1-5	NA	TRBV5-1	TGCGCCAGCAGCCTGACACAGGGACAGCCCCAGCATTTT	CASSLTQGQPQHF
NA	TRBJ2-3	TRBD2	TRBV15	TGTGCCACCAGTCCCGCTAGCGGGGGGTTTACAGATACGCAGTATTTT	CATSPASGGFTDTQYF
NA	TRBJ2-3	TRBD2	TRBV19	TGTGCCAGTAGTATCGGAGTAGCGGGGGGACAAGGGAGCACAGATACGCAGTATTTT	CASSIGVAGGQGSTDTQYF
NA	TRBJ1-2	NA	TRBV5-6	TGTGCCAGCAGCTTGGAGCCAGGCCGTGCTAACTATGGCTACACCTTC	CASSLEPGRANYGYTF
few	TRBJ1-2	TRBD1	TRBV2	TGTGCCAGCAGGAGGGACAGCAATTATGGCTACACCTTC	CASRRDSNYGYTF
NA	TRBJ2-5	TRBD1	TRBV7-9	TGTGCCAGCAGCCAGACAGGGGTAGAGACCCAGTACTTC	CASSQTGVETQYF
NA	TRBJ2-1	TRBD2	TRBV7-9	TGTGCCAGCAGCTTACACCTAGCGGGGGCCTACAATGAGCAGTTCTTC	CASSLHLAGAYNEQFF
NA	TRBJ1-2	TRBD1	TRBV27	TGTGCCAGCAGTTCCAGGGGGCGCGGGGTAAAAAATGGCTACACCTTC	CASSSRGRGVKNGYTF
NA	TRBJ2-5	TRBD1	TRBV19	TGTGCCAGTACTCCTACAGGGGACCAAGAGACCCAGTACTTC	CASTPTGDQETQYF
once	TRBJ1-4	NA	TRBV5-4	TGTGCCAGCAGCTTGTTAGATAGGGGGAATGAAAAACTGTTTTTT	CASSLLDRGNEKLFF
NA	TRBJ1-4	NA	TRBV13	TGTGCCAGCAGCTTAGCTGGTGAGGGAGGACGGAATGAAAAACTGTTTTTT	CASSLAGEGGRNEKLFF
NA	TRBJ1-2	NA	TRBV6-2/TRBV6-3	TGTGCCAGCAGTTACCGAGGAGTGGACTATGGCTACACCTTC	CASSYRGVDYGYTF
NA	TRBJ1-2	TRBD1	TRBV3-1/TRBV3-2	TGTGCCAGCAGCCAAGACGGGACAGGGGGTTTCGATGGCTACACCTTC	CASSQDGTGGFDGYTF
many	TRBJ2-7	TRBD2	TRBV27	TGTGCCAGCAGTTTATCCCCTAGCGGATACGAGCAGTACTTC	CASSLSPSGYEQYF
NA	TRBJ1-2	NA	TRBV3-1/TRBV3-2	TGTGCCAGCAGCCAAGATATAAACAGGGCCGACTATGGCTACACCTTC	CASSQDINRADYGYTF
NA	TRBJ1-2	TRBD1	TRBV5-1	TGCGCCAGCAGCTCTGGGACAGGGAACTATGGCTACACCTTC	CASSSGTGNYGYTF